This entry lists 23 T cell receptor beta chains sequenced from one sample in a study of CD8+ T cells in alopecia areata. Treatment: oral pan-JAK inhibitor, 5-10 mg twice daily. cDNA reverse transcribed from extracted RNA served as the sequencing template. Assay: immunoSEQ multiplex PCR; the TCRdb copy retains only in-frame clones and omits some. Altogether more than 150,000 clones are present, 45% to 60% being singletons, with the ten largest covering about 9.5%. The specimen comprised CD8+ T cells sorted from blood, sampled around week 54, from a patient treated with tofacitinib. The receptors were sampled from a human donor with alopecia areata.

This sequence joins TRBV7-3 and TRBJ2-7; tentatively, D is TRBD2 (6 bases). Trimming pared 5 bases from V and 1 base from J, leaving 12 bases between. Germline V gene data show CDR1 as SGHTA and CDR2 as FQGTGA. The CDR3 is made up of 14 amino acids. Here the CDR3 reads CASSPAGGSYEQYF. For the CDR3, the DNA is TGTGCCAGCAGCCCGGCCGGAGGGTCCTACGAGCAGTACTTC.

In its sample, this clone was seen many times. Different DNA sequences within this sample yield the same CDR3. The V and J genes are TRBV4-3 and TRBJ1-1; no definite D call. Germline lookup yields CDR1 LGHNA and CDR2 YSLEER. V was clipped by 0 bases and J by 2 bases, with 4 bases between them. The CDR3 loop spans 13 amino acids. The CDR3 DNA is TGCGCCAGCAGCCAAGATAGAAACACTGAAGCTTTCTTT. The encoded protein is CASSQDRNTEAFF.

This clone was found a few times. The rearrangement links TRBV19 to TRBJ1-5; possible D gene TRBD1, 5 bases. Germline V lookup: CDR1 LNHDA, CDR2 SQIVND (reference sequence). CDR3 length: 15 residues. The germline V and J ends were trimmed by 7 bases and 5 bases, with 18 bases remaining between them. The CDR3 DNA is TGTGCCAGTATCTCACGGCTGGGGGTCGATCAGCCCCAGCATTTT. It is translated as CASISRLGVDQPQHF.

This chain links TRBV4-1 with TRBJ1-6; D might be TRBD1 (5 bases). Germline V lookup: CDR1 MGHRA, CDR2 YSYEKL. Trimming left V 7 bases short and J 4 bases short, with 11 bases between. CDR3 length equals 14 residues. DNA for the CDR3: TGCGCCAGCAAGAGGACATCTTATAATTCACCCCTCCACTTT. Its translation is CASKRTSYNSPLHF.

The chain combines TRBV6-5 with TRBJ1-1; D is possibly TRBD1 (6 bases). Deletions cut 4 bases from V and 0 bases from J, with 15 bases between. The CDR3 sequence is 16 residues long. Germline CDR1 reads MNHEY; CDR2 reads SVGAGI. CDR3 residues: CASSFSPGQMNTEAFF. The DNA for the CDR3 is TGTGCCAGCAGTTTTTCACCGGGACAAATGAACACTGAAGCTTTCTTT.

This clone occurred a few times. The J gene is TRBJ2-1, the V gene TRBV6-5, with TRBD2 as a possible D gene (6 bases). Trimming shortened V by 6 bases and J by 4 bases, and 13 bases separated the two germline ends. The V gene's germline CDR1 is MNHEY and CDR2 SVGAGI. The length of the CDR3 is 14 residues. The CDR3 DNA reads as TGTGCCAGCAGACCTGGCGGGGTGTACAATGAGCAGTTCTTC. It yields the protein CASRPGGVYNEQFF.

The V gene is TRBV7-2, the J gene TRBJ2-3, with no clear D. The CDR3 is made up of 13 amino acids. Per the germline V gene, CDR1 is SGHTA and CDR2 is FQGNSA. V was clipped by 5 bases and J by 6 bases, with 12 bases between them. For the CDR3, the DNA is TGTGCCAGCAGCGGTGACTCCTTGGATACGCAGTATTTT. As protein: CASSGDSLDTQYF.

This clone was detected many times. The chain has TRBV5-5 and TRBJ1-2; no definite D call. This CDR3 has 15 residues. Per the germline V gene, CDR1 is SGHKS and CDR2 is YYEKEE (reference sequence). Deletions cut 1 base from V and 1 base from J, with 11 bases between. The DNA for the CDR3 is TGTGCCAGCAGCTTGATACCGACCGTTAACTATGGCTACACCTTC. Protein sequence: CASSLIPTVNYGYTF.

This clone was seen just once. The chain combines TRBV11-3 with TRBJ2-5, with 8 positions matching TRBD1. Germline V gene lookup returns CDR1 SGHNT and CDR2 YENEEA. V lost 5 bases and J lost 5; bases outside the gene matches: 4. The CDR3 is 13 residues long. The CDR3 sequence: CASSLDREETQYF. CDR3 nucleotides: TGTGCCAGCAGCCTGGACAGGGAGGAGACCCAGTACTTC.

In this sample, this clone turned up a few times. CDR3 nucleotides: TGTGCCAGCAGTTTAGGGATCAACTATGGCTACACCTTC. This codes for CASSLGINYGYTF. This chain joins TRBV27 and TRBJ1-2; D remains ambiguous. CDR3 length equals 13 residues. CDR1 is MNHEY, CDR2 SMNVEV, per germline (reference sequence). The germline V and J ends were trimmed by 2 bases and 2 bases, with 6 bases remaining between them.

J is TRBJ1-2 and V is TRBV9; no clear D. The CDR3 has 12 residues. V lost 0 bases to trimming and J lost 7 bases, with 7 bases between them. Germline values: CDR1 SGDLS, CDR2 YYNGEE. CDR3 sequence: CASSVGSVGYTF. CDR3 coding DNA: TGTGCCAGCAGCGTAGGGTCAGTTGGCTACACCTTC.

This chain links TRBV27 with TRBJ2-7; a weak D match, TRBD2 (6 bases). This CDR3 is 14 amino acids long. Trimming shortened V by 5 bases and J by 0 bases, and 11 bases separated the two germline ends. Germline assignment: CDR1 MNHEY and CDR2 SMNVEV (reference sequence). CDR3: CASSRDGSSYEQYF. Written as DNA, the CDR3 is TGTGCCAGCAGTAGGGACGGGAGCTCCTACGAGCAGTACTTC.

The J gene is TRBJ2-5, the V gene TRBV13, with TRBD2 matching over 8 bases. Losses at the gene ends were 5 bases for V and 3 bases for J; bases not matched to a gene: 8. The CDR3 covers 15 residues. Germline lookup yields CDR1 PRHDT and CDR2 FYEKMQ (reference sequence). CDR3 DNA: TGTGCCAGCAGCGCTAGGGGTAGCGGGGAAGAGACCCAGTACTTC. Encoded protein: CASSARGSGEETQYF.

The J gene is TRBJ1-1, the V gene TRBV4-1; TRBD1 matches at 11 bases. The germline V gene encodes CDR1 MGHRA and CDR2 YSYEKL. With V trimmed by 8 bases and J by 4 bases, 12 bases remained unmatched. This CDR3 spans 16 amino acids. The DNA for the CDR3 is TGCGCCAGCCAATTCCTGGAGGGGACAGGGGGCACTGAAGCTTTCTTT. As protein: CASQFLEGTGGTEAFF.

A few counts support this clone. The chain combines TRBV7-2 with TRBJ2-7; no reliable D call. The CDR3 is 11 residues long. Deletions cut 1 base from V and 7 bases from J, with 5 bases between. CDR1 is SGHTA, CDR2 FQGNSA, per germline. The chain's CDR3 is CASSLGREQYF. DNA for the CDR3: TGTGCCAGCAGCTTAGGTCGTGAGCAGTACTTC.

Here the CDR3 DNA reads TGCGCCTCCCCGTTATACGAGCAGTACTTC. It yields the protein CASPLYEQYF. The gene calls are TRBV10-2 and TRBJ2-7; D is unclear. The ends were cut back, 11 bases at V and 4 bases at J, with 9 bases in the middle. Germline-derived CDR1 and CDR2 are WSHSY and SAAADI. The CDR3 length is 10 residues.

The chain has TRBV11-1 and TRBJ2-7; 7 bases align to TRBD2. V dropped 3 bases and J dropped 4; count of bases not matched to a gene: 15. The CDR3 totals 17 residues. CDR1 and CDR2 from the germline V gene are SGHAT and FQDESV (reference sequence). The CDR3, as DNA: TGTGCCAGCAGCTTCGAGTTGAGCGGGGTTAAGATTTACGAGCAGTACTTC. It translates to CASSFELSGVKIYEQYF. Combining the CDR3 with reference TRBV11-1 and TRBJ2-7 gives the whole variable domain EAEVAQSPRYKITEKSQAVAFWCDPISGHATLYWYRQILGQGPELLVQFQDESVVDDSQLPKDRFSAERLKGVDSTLKIQPAELGDSAMYLCASSFELSGVKIYEQYFGPGTRLTVT.

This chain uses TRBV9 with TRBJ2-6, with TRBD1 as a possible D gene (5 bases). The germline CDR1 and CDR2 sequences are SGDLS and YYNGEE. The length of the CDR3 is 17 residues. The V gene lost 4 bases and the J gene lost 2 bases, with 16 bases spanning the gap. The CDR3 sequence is CASSTQSGNAGANVLTF. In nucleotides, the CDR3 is TGTGCCAGCAGCACCCAGTCAGGGAACGCTGGGGCCAACGTCCTGACTTTC.

The CDR3 sequence: CASRPLVAYNSPLHF. In DNA form, the CDR3 reads TGTGCCAGCAGGCCCCTTGTAGCCTATAATTCACCCCTCCACTTT. This chain connects TRBV6-5 to TRBJ1-6; D call uncertain. The V gene's germline CDR1 is MNHEY and CDR2 SVGAGI. Between the trimmed V and J ends, which lost 6 bases and 2 bases, there was a span of 11 bases. This CDR3 contains 15 residues.

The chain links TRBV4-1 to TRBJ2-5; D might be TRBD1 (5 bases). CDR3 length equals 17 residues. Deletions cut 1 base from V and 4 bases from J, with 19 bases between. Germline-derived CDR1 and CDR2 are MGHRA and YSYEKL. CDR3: CASSQGNGARVGETQYF. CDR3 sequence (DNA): TGCGCCAGCAGCCAAGGGAATGGGGCCAGGGTCGGAGAGACCCAGTACTTC.

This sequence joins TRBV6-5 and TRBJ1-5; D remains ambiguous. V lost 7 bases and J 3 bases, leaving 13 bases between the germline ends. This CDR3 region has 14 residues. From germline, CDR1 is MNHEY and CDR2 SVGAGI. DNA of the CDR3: TGTGCCAGCAAAGGTTTCATAGTCAATCAGCCCCAGCATTTT. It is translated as CASKGFIVNQPQHF.

Written as DNA, the CDR3 is TGTGCCAGCAGCCTCGGACAGGGGGTTGGGACTGAAGCTTTCTTT. It is translated as CASSLGQGVGTEAFF. The chain recombines TRBV5-6 with TRBJ1-1; TRBD1 matches 10 bases. This CDR3 spans 15 amino acids. CDR1 is SGHDT, CDR2 YYEEEE, per germline. The ends lost 4 bases at V and 5 bases at J; junction bases unmatched: 8.

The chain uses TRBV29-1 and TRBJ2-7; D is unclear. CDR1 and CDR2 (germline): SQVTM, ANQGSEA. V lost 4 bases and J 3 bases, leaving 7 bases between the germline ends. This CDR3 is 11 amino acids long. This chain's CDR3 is CSVVWGYEQYF. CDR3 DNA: TGCAGCGTTGTGTGGGGCTACGAGCAGTACTTC.